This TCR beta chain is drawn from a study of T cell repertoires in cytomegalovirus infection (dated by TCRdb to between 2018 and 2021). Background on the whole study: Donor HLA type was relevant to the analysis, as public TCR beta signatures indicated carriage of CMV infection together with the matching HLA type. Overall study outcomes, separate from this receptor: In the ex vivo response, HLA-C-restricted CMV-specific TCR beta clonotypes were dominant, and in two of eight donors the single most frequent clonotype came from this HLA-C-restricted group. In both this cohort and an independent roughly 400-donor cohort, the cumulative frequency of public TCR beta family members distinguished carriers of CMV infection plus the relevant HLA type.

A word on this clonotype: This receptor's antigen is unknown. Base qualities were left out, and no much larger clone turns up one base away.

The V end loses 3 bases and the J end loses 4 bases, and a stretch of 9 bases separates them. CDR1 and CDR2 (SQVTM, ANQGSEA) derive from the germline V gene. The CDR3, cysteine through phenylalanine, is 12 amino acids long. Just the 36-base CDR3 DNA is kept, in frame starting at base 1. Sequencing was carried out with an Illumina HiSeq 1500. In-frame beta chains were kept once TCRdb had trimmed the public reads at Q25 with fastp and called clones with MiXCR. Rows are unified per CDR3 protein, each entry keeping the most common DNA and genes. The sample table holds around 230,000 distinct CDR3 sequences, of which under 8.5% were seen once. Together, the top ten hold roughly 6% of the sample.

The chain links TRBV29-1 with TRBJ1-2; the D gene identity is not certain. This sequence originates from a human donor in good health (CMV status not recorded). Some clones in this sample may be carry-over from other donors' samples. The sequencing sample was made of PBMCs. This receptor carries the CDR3 CSVDHSFYGYTF. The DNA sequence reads TGCAGCGTTGATCACAGCTTCTATGGCTACACCTTC.